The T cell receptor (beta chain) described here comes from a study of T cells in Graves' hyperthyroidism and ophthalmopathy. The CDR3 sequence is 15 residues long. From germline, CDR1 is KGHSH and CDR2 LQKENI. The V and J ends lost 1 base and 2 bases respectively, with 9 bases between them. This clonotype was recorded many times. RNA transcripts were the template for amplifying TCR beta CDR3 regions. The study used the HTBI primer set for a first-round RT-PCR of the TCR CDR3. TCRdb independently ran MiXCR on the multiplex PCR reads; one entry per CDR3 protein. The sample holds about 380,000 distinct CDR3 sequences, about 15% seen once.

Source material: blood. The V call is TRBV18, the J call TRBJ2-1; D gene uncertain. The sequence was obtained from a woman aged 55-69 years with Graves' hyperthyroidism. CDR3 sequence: CASSPRELPYNEQFF. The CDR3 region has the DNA TGTGCCAGCTCACCACGCGAGCTTCCCTACAATGAGCAGTTCTTC.